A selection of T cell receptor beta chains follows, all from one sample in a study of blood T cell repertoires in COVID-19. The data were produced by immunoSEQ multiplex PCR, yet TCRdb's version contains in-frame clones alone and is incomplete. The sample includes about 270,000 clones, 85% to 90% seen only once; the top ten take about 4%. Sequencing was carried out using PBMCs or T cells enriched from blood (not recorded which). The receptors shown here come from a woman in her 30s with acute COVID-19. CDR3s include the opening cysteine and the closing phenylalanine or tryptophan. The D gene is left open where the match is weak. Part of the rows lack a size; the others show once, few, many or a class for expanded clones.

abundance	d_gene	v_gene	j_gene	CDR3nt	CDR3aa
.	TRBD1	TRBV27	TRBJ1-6	TGTGCCAGCAGTTTGCTAGGAGTCGGACAGGGGGCAAATTCACCCCTCCACTTT	CASSLLGVGQGANSPLHF
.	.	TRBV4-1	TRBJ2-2	TGCGCCAGCAAGTCGACAGGGAACACCGGGGAGCTGTTTTTT	CASKSTGNTGELFF
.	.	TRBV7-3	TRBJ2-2	TGTGCCAGCAGCTTACCAGGGGAAAACACCGGGGAGCTGTTTTTT	CASSLPGENTGELFF
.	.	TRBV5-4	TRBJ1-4	TGTGCCAGCAGCTTGACAGGGTCTAATGAAAAACTGTTTTTT	CASSLTGSNEKLFF
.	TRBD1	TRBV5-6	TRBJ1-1	TGTGCCAGCAGCTACATTACAGGGGAGAGAGCTTTCTTT	CASSYITGERAFF
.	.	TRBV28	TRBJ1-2	TGTGCCAGCAGTTTCCCATTGGAGGGGTTTATCTATGGCTACACCTTC	CASSFPLEGFIYGYTF
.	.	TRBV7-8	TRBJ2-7	TGTGCCAGCAGCTTACCCGGACTGCGCGAGCAGTACTTC	CASSLPGLREQYF
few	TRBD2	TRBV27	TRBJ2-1	TGTGCCAGCAGCCGAGCGGGAGTATGGAATGAGCAGTTCTTC	CASSRAGVWNEQFF
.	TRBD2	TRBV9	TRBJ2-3	TGTGCCAGCAGCGTACTAGCGGGAGTCTCAGATACGCAGTATTTT	CASSVLAGVSDTQYF
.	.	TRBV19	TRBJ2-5	TGTGCCAGTAGTATTTCAGGGGAAGTGGAGACCCAGTACTTC	CASSISGEVETQYF
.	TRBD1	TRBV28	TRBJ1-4	TGTGCCAGCAGCCCGACAGGGGGCGTTGAAAAACTGTTTTTT	CASSPTGGVEKLFF
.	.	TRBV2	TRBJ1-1	TGTGCCAGAGGGGCCACTAACACTGAAGCTTTCTTT	CARGATNTEAFF
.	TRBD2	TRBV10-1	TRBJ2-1	TGCGCCAGCAGTTTTAGCGGGAGTCCCTCCTACAATGAGCAGTTCTTC	CASSFSGSPSYNEQFF
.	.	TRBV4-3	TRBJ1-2	TGCGCCAGCAGCCAAGCGGACTCCCCCTTTAGCTATGGCTACACCTTC	CASSQADSPFSYGYTF
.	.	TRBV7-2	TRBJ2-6	TGTGCCAGCAGCCGGGACTCTGGGGCCAACGTCCTGACTTTC	CASSRDSGANVLTF
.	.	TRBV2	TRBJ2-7	TGTGCCAGCAGTGAATTCGGGGATGGGGTCTACGAGCAGTACTTC	CASSEFGDGVYEQYF
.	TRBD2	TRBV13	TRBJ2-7	TGTGCCAGCAGCTTAGGAGAAACTAGCGGGAGTCGCGACGAGCAGTACTTC	CASSLGETSGSRDEQYF
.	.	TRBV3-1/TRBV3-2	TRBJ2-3	TGTGCCAGCAGCCAAAGTCCCGGAGATACGCAGTATTTT	CASSQSPGDTQYF
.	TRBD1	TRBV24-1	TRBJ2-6	TGTGCCACCAGTGGAGGGACAGATCCCTCTGGGGCCAACGTCCTGACTTTC	CATSGGTDPSGANVLTF
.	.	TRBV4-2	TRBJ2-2	TGTGCCAGCAGCTTTCAGCGGCACGGGGAGCTGTTTTTT	CASSFQRHGELFF
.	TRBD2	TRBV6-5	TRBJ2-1	TGTGCCAGCAGTTACTCCGCGGGAGGGCCAGGGAATGAGCAGTTCTTC	CASSYSAGGPGNEQFF
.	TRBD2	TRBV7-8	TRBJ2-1	TGTGCCAGCACCCCCGGCCGATCTAGCGGGACACGTGGTGAGCAGTTCTTC	CASTPGRSSGTRGEQFF
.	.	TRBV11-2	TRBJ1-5	TGTGCCAGCAGCTTGGGCGTAGATCAGCCCCAGCATTTT	CASSLGVDQPQHF
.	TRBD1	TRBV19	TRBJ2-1	TGTGCCAGTAGTCCCCACCCCCCGACAGGGTTGGGTGAGCAGTTCTTC	CASSPHPPTGLGEQFF
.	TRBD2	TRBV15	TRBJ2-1	TGTGCCACCAGCGACAAACTAGCGGGACTCTACAATGAGCAGTTCTTC	CATSDKLAGLYNEQFF
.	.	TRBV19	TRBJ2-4	TGTGCCAGTAGTATTCCAGGTGCAGCCAAAAACATTCAGTACTTC	CASSIPGAAKNIQYF
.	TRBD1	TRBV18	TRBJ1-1	TGTGCCAGCTCAACTACAGGGGTCGGCGACACTGAAGCTTTCTTT	CASSTTGVGDTEAFF
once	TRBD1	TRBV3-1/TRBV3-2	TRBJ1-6	TGTGCCAGCAGCCAAGTGGACAGGGCCGTGGATTATAATTCACCCCTCCACTTT	CASSQVDRAVDYNSPLHF
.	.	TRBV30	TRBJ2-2	TGTGCCTGGCTCCCCAGGGGACCAGCGAACACCGGGGAGCTGTTTTTT	CAWLPRGPANTGELFF
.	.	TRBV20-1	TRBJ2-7	TGCAGTGCTAGTAATCGCGGACTATCGGACGAGCAGTACTTC	CSASNRGLSDEQYF
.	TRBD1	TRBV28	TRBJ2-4	TGTGCCAGCTCAAAAACAGGGGAGAACATTCAGTACTTC	CASSKTGENIQYF
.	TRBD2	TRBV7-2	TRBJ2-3	TGTGCCAGCAGCCCATCTAGCGGGGCCACAGATACGCAGTATTTT	CASSPSSGATDTQYF
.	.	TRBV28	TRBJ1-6	TGTGCCAGCAGTTCGACATTATATAATTCACCCCTCCACTTT	CASSSTLYNSPLHF
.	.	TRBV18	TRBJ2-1	TGTGCCAGCTCACCCGAGGGTAAGCGGGTCGATGAGCAGTTCTTC	CASSPEGKRVDEQFF
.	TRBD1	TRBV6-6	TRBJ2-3	TGTGCCAGCAGTCCCTACTCCTCGGACAGGGTGGAGAATACGCAGTATTTT	CASSPYSSDRVENTQYF
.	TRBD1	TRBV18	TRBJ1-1	TGTGCCAGCTCACCACCGGTGAGGGGGCCTGGGAACACTGAAGCTTTCTTT	CASSPPVRGPGNTEAFF
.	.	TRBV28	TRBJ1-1	TGTGCCAGCAGCACCGACAGACGTAACATGAACACTGAAGCTTTCTTT	CASSTDRRNMNTEAFF
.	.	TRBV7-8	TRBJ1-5	TGTGCCAGCAGCTTAGGCAGGGAGGTTGGCAATCAGCCCCAGCATTTT	CASSLGREVGNQPQHF
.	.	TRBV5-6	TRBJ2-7	TGTGCCAGCAGCGCCGGGACTTATTCCTACGAGCAGTACTTC	CASSAGTYSYEQYF
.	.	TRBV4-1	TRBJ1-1	TGCGCCAGCAGCCAGGTTTTGGCGGGGGAAGCTTTCTTT	CASSQVLAGEAFF
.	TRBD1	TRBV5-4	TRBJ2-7	TGTGCCAGCAGCAACCGGGACAGGGATTTCGAGCAGTACTTC	CASSNRDRDFEQYF
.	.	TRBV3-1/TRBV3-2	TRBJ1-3	TGTGCCAGCAGCCCGAGGGATTCTGGAAACACCATATATTTT	CASSPRDSGNTIYF
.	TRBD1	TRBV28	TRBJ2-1	TGTGCCAGCAGAATCCGGGACAGGGGGCCTCATGAGCAGTTCTTC	CASRIRDRGPHEQFF
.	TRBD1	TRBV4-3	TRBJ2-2	TGCGCCAGCAGCCAAGAACCCGGGACAGGGGGAACCGGGGAGCTGTTTTTT	CASSQEPGTGGTGELFF
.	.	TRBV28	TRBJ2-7	TGTGCCAGCAGTCCGGCACAGAACTACGAGCAGTACTTC	CASSPAQNYEQYF
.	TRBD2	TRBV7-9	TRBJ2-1	TGTGCCAGCAGCGGGCAAGCGGGAGTCTCCTACAATGAGCAGTTCTTC	CASSGQAGVSYNEQFF
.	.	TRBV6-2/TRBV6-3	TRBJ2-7	TGTGCCAGCAGTTACCCCCCAGGGATTATCCCCTACGAGCAGTACTTC	CASSYPPGIIPYEQYF
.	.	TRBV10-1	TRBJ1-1	TGCGCCAGCAGTGTGGCGGGGGGCACTGAAGCTTTCTTT	CASSVAGGTEAFF
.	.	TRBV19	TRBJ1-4	TGTGCTGCCAGTAGTATAGGGGCAACTAATGAAAAACTGTTTTTT	CAASSIGATNEKLFF
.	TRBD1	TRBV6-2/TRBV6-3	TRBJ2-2	TGTGCCAGCAGTACCGGGACAGGGGATACCGGGGAGCTGTTTTTT	CASSTGTGDTGELFF